What follows is one T cell receptor (beta chain) and its context. Its antigen is unknown. The input lacks base qualities; no much larger clone sits a single base away. Genomic DNA was extracted from sorted cells for sequencing of the TCRbeta CDR3 region. TCRbeta CDR3 regions were sequenced using the immunoSEQ Assay. Held by TCRdb, this immuneACCESS table contains in-frame sequences only and omits some clones. Under half of the omission traces to an unresolved V gene where checked; the cause of the rest is unknown. Recorded for this sample are just over 20,000 clones; 76% of them occurred a single time. 8% to 10% of the sample goes to the ten largest clones. The data stem from a study of OX40 agonist ivuxolimab in advanced cancers. Describing the broader study: Ivuxolimab, which targeted the costimulatory receptor OX40 (CD134), was an agonistic, fully human IgG2 monoclonal antibody. The point of sequencing TCRbeta in the periphery was to test whether ivuxolimab changed TCR sequence diversity and drove clonal T-cell expansion. Partial responses occurred in three dose-escalation patients: two with cutaneous melanoma and one with hepatocellular carcinoma. The paper reports the monotherapy dose-escalation portion (N of about 50 patients) of the phase I ivuxolimab trial. In the dose-escalation cohort, around four fifths of patients were male, and the mean age was roughly 60 years with a range of roughly 23 to 90. Patients were allowed to have had prior anti-PD-1, anti-PD-L1 or anti-CTLA-4 therapy, and around 41% of the dose-escalation patients had previously received checkpoint inhibitors. Of the roughly 50 dose-escalation patients, hepatocellular carcinoma was present in approximately 20, melanoma in around 15, renal cell carcinoma in 9 and head and neck cancer in 9. Intravenous ivuxolimab was administered to patients every 2 weeks at six dose levels: 0.01, 0.1, 0.3, 1.5, 3 and 10 mg/kg. Paper-wide results and their limitations: Low levels of normalized T-cell clonal expansion were also seen in some nonresponding patients. Which antigens the clonally expanded peripheral T cells were specific for was not determined. After ivuxolimab, expanded clones were on average more numerous among CD8+ T cells than among CD4+ T cells. At doses of 0.1 to 3.0 mg/kg, clonal expansion of both CD4+ and CD8+ blood T cells was observed from baseline to week 6. In the 0.1-3.0 mg/kg groups, partial responders had among the lowest normalized peripheral clonal expansion, particularly in CD8+ T cells.

Patients with a history of autoimmune disease or receiving systemic immunosuppression were excluded from the trial. In every dose cohort, peripheral blood was drawn for TCR sequencing at baseline, cycle 4 day 1, and cycle 7 day 1. Samples came from an open-label, multicenter, first-in-human phase I dose-escalation trial of ivuxolimab. Adults with locally advanced or metastatic head and neck squamous cell, hepatocellular, melanoma or renal cell carcinoma were enrolled in the trial. Before TCR sequencing, CD4+ T cells and CD8+ T cells from peripheral blood were sorted into separate populations. Sequenced material: CD4+ or CD8+ T cells sorted from blood, taken in a trial of the OX40 agonist ivuxolimab. The clonotype originates from an adult with an advanced solid tumor such as melanoma, head and neck, liver or kidney cancer.

The DNA sequence is TGCAGTGCTCTCGAGAGGGAAGCTTTCTTT. Translated, this gives CSALEREAFF. The sequence is built from TRBV20-1 and TRBJ1-1, with the identity of the D gene unclear. According to the germline V gene (reference sequence), CDR1 reads DFQATT and CDR2 reads SNEGSKA. The CDR3 has 10 amino acids, counting the end cysteine and phenylalanine. Just the 30-base CDR3 DNA is kept, in frame starting at base 1. V lost 5 bases and J lost 8 bases; the stretch between them is 9 bases long.